This TCR beta chain was profiled in a study of blood T cell repertoires in COVID-19. Overall study: Acute and convalescent COVID-19 specimens originated in the United States, Italy and Spain. Sample material is recorded as cDNA or gDNA derived from T cells, B-cell-depleted T cells, or PBMCs.

This clone is a singleton in its sample. Per the authors' pipeline: Amplification from reference gene primers served as the basis for estimated nucleated cell counts. Only in-frame clones appear in the TCRdb table, and some are missing; sequencing was by immunoSEQ multiplex PCR. V, J and clone size are taken as reported in that table, and D and trimming were inferred from the DNA itself. This sample has approximately 300,000 clones, with 70% to 90% found just once. V lost 3 bases and J lost 3, with 4 bases in between. The CDR3 loop spans 12 amino acids. Germline-derived CDR1 and CDR2 are WNHNN and SYGVQD (reference sequence). During active infection, Seattle patients enrolled and were then monitored through disease.

Material: peripheral blood. The receptor was derived from a woman aged 50 to 60 with COVID-19, enrolled during active disease. The chain is built from TRBV10-1 and TRBJ2-3; no firm D call. In nucleotides, the CDR3 is TGCGCCAGCAGTGACAGGACAGATACGCAGTATTTT. Translated, it gives CASSDRTDTQYF.